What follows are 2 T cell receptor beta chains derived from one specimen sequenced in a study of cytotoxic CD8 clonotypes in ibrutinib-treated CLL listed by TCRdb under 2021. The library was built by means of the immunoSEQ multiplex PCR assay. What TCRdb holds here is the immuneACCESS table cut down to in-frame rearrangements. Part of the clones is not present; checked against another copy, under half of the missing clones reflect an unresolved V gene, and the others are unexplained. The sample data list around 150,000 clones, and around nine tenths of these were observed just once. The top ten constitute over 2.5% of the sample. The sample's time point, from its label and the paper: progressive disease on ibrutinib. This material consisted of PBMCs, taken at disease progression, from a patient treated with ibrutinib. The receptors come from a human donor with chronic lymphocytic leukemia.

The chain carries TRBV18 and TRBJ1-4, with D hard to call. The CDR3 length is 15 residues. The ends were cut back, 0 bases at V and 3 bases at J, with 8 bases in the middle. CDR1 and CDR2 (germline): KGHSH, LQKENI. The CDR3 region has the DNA TGTGCCAGCTCACCACCGAGCATTCCTAATGAAAAACTGTTTTTT. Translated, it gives CASSPPSIPNEKLFF. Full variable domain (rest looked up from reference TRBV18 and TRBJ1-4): NAGVMQNPRHLVRRRGQEARLRCSPMKGHSHVYWYRQLPEEGLKFMVYLQKENIIDESGMPKERFSAEFPKEGPSILRIQQVVRGDSAAYFCASSPPSIPNEKLFFGSGTQLSVL.

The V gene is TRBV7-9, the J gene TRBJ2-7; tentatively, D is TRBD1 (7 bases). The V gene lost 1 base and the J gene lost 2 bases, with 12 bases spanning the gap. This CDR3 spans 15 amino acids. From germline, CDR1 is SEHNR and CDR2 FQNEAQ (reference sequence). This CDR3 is CASSLGQGGPYEQYF. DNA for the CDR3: TGTGCCAGCAGCTTAGGTCAGGGGGGCCCCTACGAGCAGTACTTC.